This T cell receptor beta chain originates from a study of blood T cell repertoires in COVID-19. Study information: Both acute and convalescent COVID-19 samples were obtained from the United States, Italy and Spain. T cells, B-cell-depleted T cells, or PBMCs supplied cDNA or gDNA.

By share of the sample, this clone is medium-sized. Seattle patients were enrolled while actively infected and followed longitudinally. Authors' processing steps: How many nucleated cells were present was estimated from reference gene primer amplification. Data came from immunoSEQ multiplex PCR; TCRdb stores just in-frame clones and leaves some out. Clonal size and the V and J genes are those of that table, whereas D and trimming came from the DNA. The sample has over 50,000 clones, just under 75% seen once. In germline, CDR1 is LGHNA, CDR2 YNFKEQ. The CDR3 extends over 16 amino acids. J was trimmed by 6 bases and V by 4 bases; bases with no gene match: 12.

The receptor was derived from a woman aged 65 to 85 with COVID-19, enrolled during active disease. The chain carries TRBV4-2 and TRBJ1-2, with 9 bases lining up with TRBD1. Sequenced: peripheral blood. The CDR3 loop is CASSRRQLTGGNGYTF. As DNA, the CDR3 is TGTGCCAGCAGCCGCCGCCAACTGACAGGGGGGAATGGCTACACCTTC.